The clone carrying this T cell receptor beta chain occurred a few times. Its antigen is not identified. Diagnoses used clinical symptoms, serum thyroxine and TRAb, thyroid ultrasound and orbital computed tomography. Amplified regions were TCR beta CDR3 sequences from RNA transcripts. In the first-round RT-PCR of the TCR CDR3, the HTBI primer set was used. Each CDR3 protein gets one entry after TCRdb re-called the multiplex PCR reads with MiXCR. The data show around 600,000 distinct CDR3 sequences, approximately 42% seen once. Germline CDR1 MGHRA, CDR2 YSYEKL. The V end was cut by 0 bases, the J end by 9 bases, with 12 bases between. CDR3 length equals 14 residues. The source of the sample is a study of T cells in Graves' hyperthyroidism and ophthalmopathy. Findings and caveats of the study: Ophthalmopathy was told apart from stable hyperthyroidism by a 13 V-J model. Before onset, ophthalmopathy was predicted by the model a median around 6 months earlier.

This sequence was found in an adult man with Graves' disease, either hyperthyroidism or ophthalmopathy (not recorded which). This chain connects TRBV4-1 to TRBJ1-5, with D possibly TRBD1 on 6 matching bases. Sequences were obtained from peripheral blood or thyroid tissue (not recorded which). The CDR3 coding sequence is TGCGCCAGCAGCCAAGAGGACAGCTCCCGGCCCCAGCATTTT. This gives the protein CASSQEDSSRPQHF.